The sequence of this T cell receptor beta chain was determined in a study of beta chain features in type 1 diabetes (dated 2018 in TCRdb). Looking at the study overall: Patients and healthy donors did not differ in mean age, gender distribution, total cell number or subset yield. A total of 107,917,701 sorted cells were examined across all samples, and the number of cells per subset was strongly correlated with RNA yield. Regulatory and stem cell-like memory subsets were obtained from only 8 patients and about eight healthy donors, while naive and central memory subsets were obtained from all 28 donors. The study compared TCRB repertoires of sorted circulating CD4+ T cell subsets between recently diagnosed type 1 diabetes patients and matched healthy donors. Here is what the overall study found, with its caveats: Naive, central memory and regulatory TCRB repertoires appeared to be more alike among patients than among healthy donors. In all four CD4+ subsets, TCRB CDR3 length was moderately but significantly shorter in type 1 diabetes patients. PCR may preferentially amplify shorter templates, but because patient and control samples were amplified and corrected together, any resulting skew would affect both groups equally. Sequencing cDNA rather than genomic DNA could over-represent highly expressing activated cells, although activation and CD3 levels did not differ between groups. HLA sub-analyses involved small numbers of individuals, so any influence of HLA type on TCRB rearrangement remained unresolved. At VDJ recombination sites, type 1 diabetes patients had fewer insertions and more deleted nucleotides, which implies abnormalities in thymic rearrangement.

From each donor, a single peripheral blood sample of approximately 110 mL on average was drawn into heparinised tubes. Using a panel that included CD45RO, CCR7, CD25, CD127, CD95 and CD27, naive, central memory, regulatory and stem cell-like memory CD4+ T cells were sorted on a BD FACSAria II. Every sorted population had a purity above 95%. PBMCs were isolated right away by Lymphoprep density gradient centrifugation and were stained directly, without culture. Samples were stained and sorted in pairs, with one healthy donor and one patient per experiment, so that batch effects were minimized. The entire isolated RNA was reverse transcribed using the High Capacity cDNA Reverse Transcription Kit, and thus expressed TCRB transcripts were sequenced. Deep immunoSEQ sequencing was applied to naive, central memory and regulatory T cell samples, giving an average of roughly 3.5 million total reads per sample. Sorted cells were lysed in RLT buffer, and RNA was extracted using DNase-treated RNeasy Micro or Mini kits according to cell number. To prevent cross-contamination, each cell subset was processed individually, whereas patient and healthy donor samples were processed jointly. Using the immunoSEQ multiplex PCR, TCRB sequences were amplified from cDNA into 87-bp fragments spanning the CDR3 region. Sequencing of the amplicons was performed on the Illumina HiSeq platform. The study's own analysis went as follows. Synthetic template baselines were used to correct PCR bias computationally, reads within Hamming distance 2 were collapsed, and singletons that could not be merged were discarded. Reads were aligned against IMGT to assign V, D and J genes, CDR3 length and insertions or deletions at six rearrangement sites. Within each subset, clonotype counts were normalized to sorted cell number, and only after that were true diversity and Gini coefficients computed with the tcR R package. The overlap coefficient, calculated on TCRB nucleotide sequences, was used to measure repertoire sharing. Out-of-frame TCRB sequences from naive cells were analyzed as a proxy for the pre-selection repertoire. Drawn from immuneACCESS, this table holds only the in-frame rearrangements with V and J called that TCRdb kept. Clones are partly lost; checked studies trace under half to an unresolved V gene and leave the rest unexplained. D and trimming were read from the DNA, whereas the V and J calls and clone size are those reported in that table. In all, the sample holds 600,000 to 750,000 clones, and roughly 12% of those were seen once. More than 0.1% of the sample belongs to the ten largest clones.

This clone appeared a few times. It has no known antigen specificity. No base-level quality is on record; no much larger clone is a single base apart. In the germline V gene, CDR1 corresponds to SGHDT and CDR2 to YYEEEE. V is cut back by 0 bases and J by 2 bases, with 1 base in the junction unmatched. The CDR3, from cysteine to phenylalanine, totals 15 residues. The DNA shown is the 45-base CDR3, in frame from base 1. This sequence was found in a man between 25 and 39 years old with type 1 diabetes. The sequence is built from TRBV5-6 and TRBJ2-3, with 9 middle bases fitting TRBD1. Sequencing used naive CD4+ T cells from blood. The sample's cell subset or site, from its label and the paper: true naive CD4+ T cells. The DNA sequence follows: TGTGCCAGCAGCTTGGGGACAGGGGCCACAGATACGCAGTATTTT. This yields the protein CASSLGTGATDTQYF.